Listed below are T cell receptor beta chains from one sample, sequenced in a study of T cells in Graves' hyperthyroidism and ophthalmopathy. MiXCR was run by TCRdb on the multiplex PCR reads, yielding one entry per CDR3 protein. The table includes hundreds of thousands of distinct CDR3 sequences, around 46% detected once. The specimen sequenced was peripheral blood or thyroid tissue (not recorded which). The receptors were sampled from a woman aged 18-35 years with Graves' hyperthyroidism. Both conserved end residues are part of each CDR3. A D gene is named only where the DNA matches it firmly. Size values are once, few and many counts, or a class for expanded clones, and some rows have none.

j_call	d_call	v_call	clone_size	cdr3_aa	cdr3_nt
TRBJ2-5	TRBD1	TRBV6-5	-	CASSSLRGRETQYF	TGTGCCAGCAGTTCCTTAAGGGGGCGCGAGACCCAGTACTTC
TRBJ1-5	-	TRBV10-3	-	CAIIPGRVRQPQHF	TGTGCCATCATCCCGGGAAGGGTCCGTCAGCCCCAGCATTTT
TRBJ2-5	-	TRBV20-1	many	CSAAVLARETQYF	TGCAGTGCTGCGGTTCTAGCGAGAGAGACCCAGTACTTC
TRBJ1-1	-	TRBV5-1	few	CASKNSDTEAFF	TGCGCCAGCAAGAACAGCGACACTGAAGCTTTCTTT
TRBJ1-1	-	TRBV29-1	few	CSAGSRMNTEAFF	TGCAGCGCGGGATCTAGAATGAACACTGAAGCTTTCTTT
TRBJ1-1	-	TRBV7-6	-	CASSLEVGSNTEAFF	TGTGCCAGCAGTTTAGAGGTGGGGAGCAACACTGAAGCTTTCTTT
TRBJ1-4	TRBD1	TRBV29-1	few	CSATRDRLKLFF	TGCAGCGCGACGCGGGACAGGCTAAAACTGTTTTTT
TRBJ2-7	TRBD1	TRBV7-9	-	CASSRVDRGREQYF	TGTGCCAGCAGCAGAGTCGACAGGGGGCGCGAGCAGTACTTC
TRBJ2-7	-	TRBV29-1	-	CSHGLSYEQYF	TGCAGCCACGGGCTGTCCTACGAGCAGTACTTC
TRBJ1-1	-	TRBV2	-	CATRWGGQNTEAFF	TGTGCCACCCGGTGGGGGGGCCAAAACACTGAAGCTTTCTTT
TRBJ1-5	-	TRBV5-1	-	CASSLAWTAYEHF	TGCGCCAGCAGCTTGGCATGGACTGCCTACGAGCATTTT
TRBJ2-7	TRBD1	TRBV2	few	CASGQGAPGDEQHF	TGTGCCAGCGGGCAGGGGGCGCCCGGGGACGAGCAGCACTTC